The rows below give T cell receptor beta chains drawn from one sample of a study of T cells after yellow fever vaccination. MiXCR was run by TCRdb on the 5' RACE reads, yielding one entry per CDR3 protein. The sample contains a few hundred thousand distinct CDR3 sequences, around 5.2% of which appear only once. The specimen comprised CD4+ T cells sorted from PBMCs, sampled on the day of the yellow fever booster vaccination. Receptors were obtained from a man younger than 35 who received the YFV17D yellow fever vaccine. Each CDR3 is given with its conserved first and last residue. A D gene is named only where the DNA matches it firmly. The listing skips clone size in some rows; elsewhere it reads once, few, many or a size class.

v_gene	d_gene	j_gene	abundance	CDR3nt	CDR3aa
TRBV6-5	NA	TRBJ2-5	many	TGTGCCAGCAGTTACCTTGGGATTCAAGAGACCCAGTACTTC	CASSYLGIQETQYF
TRBV5-1	NA	TRBJ2-2	NA	TGCGCCAGCAGCTTGGTAGGGTCCGGGGAGCTGTTTTTT	CASSLVGSGELFF
TRBV6-5	NA	TRBJ1-1	few	TGTGCCAGCAGTTACAGTTCCTCAAGGGGCGCGGTCTCCACTGAAGCTTTCTTT	CASSYSSSRGAVSTEAFF
TRBV6-1	NA	TRBJ2-3	few	TGTGCCAGCAGTGAATTGGCCACAGATACGCAGTATTTT	CASSELATDTQYF
TRBV5-1	NA	TRBJ1-4	few	TGCGCCAGCAGCATGGCCAATGGTCCCCAGGAAAAACTGTTTTTT	CASSMANGPQEKLFF
TRBV20-1	NA	TRBJ1-6	NA	TGCAGTGCTAGAGGAGGGGAATTACATAATTCACCCCTCCACTTT	CSARGGELHNSPLHF
TRBV15	NA	TRBJ2-4	NA	TGTGCCACCAGCAGAGGCGTCATTCAGTACTTC	CATSRGVIQYF
TRBV4-1	NA	TRBJ1-5	few	TGCGCCAGCAGCCGTTCACAGGGTTATAGCAATCAGCCCCAGCATTTT	CASSRSQGYSNQPQHF
TRBV4-2	TRBD2	TRBJ2-1	many	TGTGCCAGCAGCCAAGCAGCGGGGGGCAATGAGCAGTTCTTC	CASSQAAGGNEQFF
TRBV12-3/TRBV12-4	TRBD1	TRBJ2-5	NA	TGTGCCAGCAGTTCCCCGACAGGGGTTGAGACCCAGTACTTC	CASSSPTGVETQYF
TRBV7-2	NA	TRBJ1-5	NA	TGTGCCAGCAGCTTAGCTTCGGCTCAGCAGCCCCAGCATTTT	CASSLASAQQPQHF
TRBV4-3	NA	TRBJ2-6	few	TGCGCCAGCAGCCAGGGTTACGGGGCCAACGTCCTGACTTTC	CASSQGYGANVLTF
TRBV24-1	TRBD1	TRBJ2-1	many	TGTGCCACCAGTGATTACGGGACAGGGAATGAGCAGTTCTTC	CATSDYGTGNEQFF
TRBV6-1	NA	TRBJ2-5	NA	TGTGCCAGCAGTGTAGGGCCAACCGAGACCCAGTACTTC	CASSVGPTETQYF
TRBV12-3/TRBV12-4	NA	TRBJ2-2	few	TGTGCCAGCACCCCGGTACGACACCTAAGCGGGGAGCTGTTTTTT	CASTPVRHLSGELFF
TRBV5-6	NA	TRBJ1-2	few	TGTGCCAGCAGCTCCGGGGGTCCTCTTAACTATGGCTACACCTTC	CASSSGGPLNYGYTF
TRBV6-5	NA	TRBJ1-2	few	TGTGCCAGCAGTTACTCTGGAGGGATCGGCTATGGCTACACCTTC	CASSYSGGIGYGYTF
TRBV19	NA	TRBJ2-2	NA	TGTGCCAGTAGTATAGCCCATGACACCGGGGAGCTGTTTTTT	CASSIAHDTGELFF
TRBV7-2	NA	TRBJ2-5	many	TGTGCCAGCAGCTTAGATTTAGGGAGACAGACCCAGTACTTC	CASSLDLGRQTQYF
TRBV18	NA	TRBJ2-5	few	TGTGCCAGCTCACGAGCCTCCGGGTCAGAGACCCAGTACTTC	CASSRASGSETQYF
TRBV12-3/TRBV12-4	NA	TRBJ2-1	few	TGTGCCAGCAACCCCCATCAGGACAATACGAACAATGAGCAGTTCTTC	CASNPHQDNTNNEQFF
TRBV7-2	NA	TRBJ2-3	NA	TGTGCCAGCAGCCCAAACCAGGATACGCAGTATTTT	CASSPNQDTQYF
TRBV9	TRBD2	TRBJ2-3	few	TGTGCCAGCAGCCCTCTGGGGGGGATGAGCACAGATACGCAGTATTTT	CASSPLGGMSTDTQYF
TRBV6-5	NA	TRBJ1-1	NA	TGTGCCAGCACCCGCAGTCCGACAGGAGCAACTGAAGCTTTCTTT	CASTRSPTGATEAFF
TRBV12-3/TRBV12-4	NA	TRBJ1-4	many	TGTGCCAGCAGTCTTAACTCGGCAACTAATGAAAAACTGTTTTTT	CASSLNSATNEKLFF
TRBV6-5	NA	TRBJ2-3	many	TGTGCCAGCAGTTACTCGCTCAGCGAAGATACGCAGTATTTT	CASSYSLSEDTQYF
TRBV5-8	NA	TRBJ1-1	NA	TGTGCCAGCAGCATGGCGAGGGGAGGCAGGGGGAACACTGAAGCTTTCTTT	CASSMARGGRGNTEAFF
TRBV25-1	NA	TRBJ2-5	few	TGTGCCAGCAGTGCGAGGGGGTGGGAGACCCAGTACTTC	CASSARGWETQYF
TRBV6-1	NA	TRBJ2-2	few	TGTGCCAGCAGGCAAGGCTCCAGCGGGGAGCTGTTTTTT	CASRQGSSGELFF
TRBV19	TRBD2	TRBJ2-1	NA	TGTGCCAGTACCCGGACTAGCGTCGATGAGCAGTTCTTC	CASTRTSVDEQFF
TRBV20-1	NA	TRBJ2-1	few	TGCAGTGCTAGAGATCCCACAGGGAAATCCTACAATGAGCAGTTCTTC	CSARDPTGKSYNEQFF
TRBV29-1	NA	TRBJ2-2	many	TGCAGCGTTGCAACGGGATCGAACACCGGGGAGCTGTTTTTT	CSVATGSNTGELFF
TRBV5-1	TRBD1	TRBJ1-3	many	TGCGCCAGCAGCTTGGGACAGGGATTCGCTGGAAACACCATATATTTT	CASSLGQGFAGNTIYF
TRBV10-3	NA	TRBJ1-4	NA	TGTGCCATCAGTGCTACAGGGACTAATGAAAAACTGTTTTTT	CAISATGTNEKLFF
TRBV5-1	NA	TRBJ2-3	few	TGCGCCAGCAGCTTCGGCGCGGGTCATAGCACAGATACGCAGTATTTT	CASSFGAGHSTDTQYF
TRBV19	TRBD2	TRBJ2-1	few	TGTGCCAGTAGTAATCTAGCGGGGGACAATGAGCAGTTCTTC	CASSNLAGDNEQFF
TRBV6-5	TRBD1	TRBJ1-2	many	TGTGCCAGCAAACGCGACAGGGCGGGTGGCTACACCTTC	CASKRDRAGGYTF
TRBV21-1	NA	TRBJ2-1	NA	TGTGCCAGCAGCAAGCGGAGGGAGGAATACAATGAGCAGTTCTTC	CASSKRREEYNEQFF
TRBV9	TRBD1	TRBJ1-6	NA	TGTGCCAGCAGCCCTCGGGGACAGGGGGCTAATTCACCCCTCCACTTT	CASSPRGQGANSPLHF
TRBV7-2	TRBD1	TRBJ2-5	NA	TGTGCCAGCGCCTTGGGGGACAGGGGTGGAGAGACCCAGTACTTC	CASALGDRGGETQYF
TRBV12-3/TRBV12-4	NA	TRBJ1-4	many	TGTGCCAGCAGCTTAGGTGAAAAACTGTTTTTT	CASSLGEKLFF
TRBV3-1	NA	TRBJ2-4	many	TGTGCCAGCAGCCTCGGGACATTAGCCAAAAACATTCAGTACTTC	CASSLGTLAKNIQYF
TRBV20-1	NA	TRBJ2-3	NA	TGCAGTGCTAGGGGCGCTCCGGCGGACCGGTCAGATACGCAGTATTTT	CSARGAPADRSDTQYF
TRBV5-1	NA	TRBJ2-5	NA	TGCGCCAGCAGCTCTGCGTCGCAAGAGACCCAGTACTTC	CASSSASQETQYF
TRBV4-1	TRBD1	TRBJ1-4	NA	TGCGCCAGCAGCCCCGGGACAGGGCATACTAATGAAAAACTGTTTTTT	CASSPGTGHTNEKLFF